These 31 T cell receptor beta chains share one sample of origin, sequenced in a study of cytomegalovirus exposure and HLA in healthy donors. Amplification used 60 Vbeta primers and 13 Jbeta primers. The data were produced by immunoSEQ multiplex PCR, yet TCRdb's version contains in-frame clones alone and is incomplete. This table has approximately 140,000 clones, 78% appearing once. The material sequenced was PBMCs. The receptors here all came from a male donor in good health and CMV-seronegative.

The J gene is TRBJ1-4, the V gene TRBV14, with D possibly matching TRBD1 (5 bases). This CDR3 region has 15 residues. The V end was cut by 1 base, the J end by 7 bases, with 13 bases between. Germline loops: CDR1 SGHDN, CDR2 FVKESK. The CDR3 region has the DNA TGTGCCAGCAGCCAAGTAGGGGCAGCGGGTGAAAAACTGTTTTTT. It encodes CASSQVGAAGEKLFF.

The chain recombines TRBV5-4 with TRBJ2-7, with 9 bases identical to TRBD1. The germline gives CDR1 SGHNT, CDR2 YYREEE (reference sequence). The V segment lost 3 bases and the J segment 5 bases; nucleotides outside the gene matches: 9. CDR3 size: 15 residues. CDR3 bases: TGTGCCAGCAGCTCCTTAAGACAGGGGGTCGACGAGCAGTACTTC. Amino acid sequence: CASSSLRQGVDEQYF.

The genes are TRBV5-1 and TRBJ1-1, with 8 bases aligning to TRBD1. The germline V gene encodes CDR1 SGHRS and CDR2 YFSETQ. J gave up 1 base and V 1 base, and 12 bases lay outside the gene matches. The CDR3 consists of 18 residues. Here the CDR3 DNA reads TGCGCCAGCAGCTTGCTTGGGACAGGCCCTTGGCGGAACACTGAAGCTTTCTTT. As protein: CASSLLGTGPWRNTEAFF.

The chain recombines TRBV7-2 with TRBJ1-1; perhaps TRBD1 as D (5 bases). V was pared by 5 bases and J by 6 bases, with 16 bases between. This CDR3 has 14 residues. The germline gives CDR1 SGHTA, CDR2 FQGNSA. CDR3 sequence reads: CASSQRSGLAEAFF. DNA of the CDR3: TGTGCCAGCAGCCAACGGTCAGGGTTAGCTGAAGCTTTCTTT.

This clone has just one count. The chain joins TRBV25-1 to TRBJ2-1, with a tentative D call TRBD1 (5 bases). The CDR3 spans 18 residues. V shed 0 bases and J shed 6 bases, with 21 bases lying between them. Germline V gene data show CDR1 as MGHDK and CDR2 as SYGVNS. The chain's CDR3 is CASSEYIRGALGINEQFF. CDR3 nucleotide sequence: TGTGCCAGCAGTGAATATATTCGTGGGGCCTTGGGTATCAATGAGCAGTTCTTC.

CDR3 in amino acids: CASSLLPTATMNTEAFF. The DNA of the CDR3 is TGTGCCAGCAGCCTCCTACCGACAGCTACCATGAACACTGAAGCTTTCTTT. The chain couples TRBV4-2 to TRBJ1-1; D may be TRBD1 (5 bases). Germline CDR1 reads LGHNA; CDR2 reads YNFKEQ. There are 17 residues in the CDR3. Deletions cut 4 bases from V and 0 bases from J, with 18 bases between.

This sequence joins TRBV6-5 and TRBJ1-2; TRBD1 matches at 7 bases. The CDR3 extends over 15 amino acids. Germline CDR1 and CDR2: MNHEY and SVGAGI. The J segment lost 2 bases and the V segment lost 6 bases, leaving 9 bases of the junction unmatched. The CDR3 DNA reads as TGTGCCAGCAGACAAGCCGGGACAGCAAACTATGGCTACACCTTC. Protein sequence: CASRQAGTANYGYTF.

This chain uses TRBV6-1 with TRBJ2-1, with 10 bases matching TRBD2. The CDR3 consists of 15 residues. V gave up 0 bases and J gave up 4 bases; unmatched junction bases: 0. Germline assignment: CDR1 MNHNS and CDR2 SASEGT. The CDR3 protein is CASSEASGRYNEQFF. Here the CDR3 DNA reads TGTGCCAGCAGTGAAGCTAGCGGGAGGTACAATGAGCAGTTCTTC.

With respect to this clone: A junction end diverges from the germline sequence, so it may reflect a read error. The V call is TRBV29-1, the J call TRBJ2-5; 7 bases map to TRBD2. CDR1 and CDR2 (germline): SQVTM, ANQGSEA. The CDR3 is 15 residues long. The CDR3 is CCVEEAGIDQETQYF. DNA of the CDR3: TGCTGCGTTGAAGAAGCGGGGATAGACCAAGAGACCCAGTACTTC.

This sequence joins TRBV29-1 and TRBJ2-3, with TRBD2 matching 13 bases. This CDR3 contains 15 residues. J lost 3 bases, V lost 5 bases, and 5 bases had no gene match. The germline CDR1 and CDR2 sequences are SQVTM and ANQGSEA. CDR3 amino acids: CSVTPTSGGTDTQYF. Here the CDR3 DNA reads TGCAGCGTTACCCCGACTAGCGGGGGGACAGATACGCAGTATTTT.

This clone is a singleton in its sample. The V call is TRBV6-5, the J call TRBJ1-1; tentative D call: TRBD1 (5 bases). The CDR3 sequence is 14 residues long. Germline V CDR1 and CDR2: MNHEY, SVGAGI. Trimming took off 6 bases at V and 1 base at J, with 12 bases between the two ends. The CDR3 spells CASRPRQRNTEAFF. CDR3 sequence (DNA): TGTGCCAGCAGGCCCAGACAGCGGAACACTGAAGCTTTCTTT.

The genes are TRBV9 and TRBJ1-1; possible D gene TRBD1, 5 bases. CDR3 length: 14 amino acids. V lost 3 bases, J lost 2 bases, and 11 bases lay in between. CDR1 is SGDLS, CDR2 YYNGEE, per germline. CDR3 DNA: TGTGCCAGCAGCGCCACGACAGTTAACACTGAAGCTTTCTTT. This gives the protein CASSATTVNTEAFF.

Note on this clone: The junction differs from germline at one of its ends, possibly a read error. The V gene is TRBV7-7, the J gene TRBJ1-5, with TRBD1 matching 8 bases. This CDR3 has 14 amino acids. Germline CDR1 reads SSHAT; CDR2 reads FNYEAQ (reference sequence). The CDR3 loop is CASSPGQGEQPQHF. In DNA form, the CDR3 reads TGTGCTAGCAGTCCCGGACAGGGTGAGCAGCCCCAGCATTTT.

This clone was seen more than once but under ten times. V usage is TRBV5-5 and J usage is TRBJ2-7; 10 nucleotides agree with TRBD1. The CDR3 contains 14 residues. From germline, CDR1 is SGHKS and CDR2 YYEKEE (reference sequence). The trim removed 4 bases at V and 5 bases at J, leaving 6 bases unmatched. CDR3 amino acids: CASSRRDRGHEQYF. DNA of the CDR3: TGTGCCAGCAGCCGCCGGGACAGGGGACACGAGCAGTACTTC.

CDR3 sequence (DNA): TGTGCCAGCAGGGACTCTGGGGAGGCCCAGCATTTT. Amino acids: CASRDSGEAQHF. This rearrangement joins TRBV7-2 to TRBJ1-5, with D unresolved. The CDR3 has 12 residues. Germline CDR1 reads SGHTA; CDR2 reads FQGNSA. Trimming stripped 6 bases from V and 11 bases from J, with 14 bases between.

The chain has TRBV4-1 and TRBJ2-5; 9 bases match TRBD1. J was trimmed by 5 bases and V by 0 bases; bases with no gene match: 10. The CDR3 loop spans 17 amino acids. CDR1 MGHRA and CDR2 YSYEKL come from the germline V gene. CDR3 sequence reads: CASSQDPDRGEFETQYF. The CDR3 bases are TGCGCCAGCAGCCAAGATCCAGACAGGGGGGAATTCGAGACCCAGTACTTC.

The J gene is TRBJ2-1, the V gene TRBV7-2, with 7 bases identical to TRBD2. The germline V gene has CDR1 SGHTA and CDR2 FQGNSA. This CDR3 has 15 amino acids. The J segment lost 6 bases and the V segment lost 0 bases, leaving 5 bases of the junction unmatched. The CDR3 nucleotides read TGTGCCAGCAGCTTAGCCATAGCGGGCTTCAATGAGCAGTTCTTC. Its translation is CASSLAIAGFNEQFF. The variable domain in full, completed from reference TRBV7-2 and TRBJ2-1, reads GAGVSQSPSNKVTEKGKDVELRCDPISGHTALYWYRQSLGQGLEFLIYFQGNSAPDKSGLPSDRFSAERTGGSVSTLTIQRTQQEDSAVYLCASSLAIAGFNEQFFGPGTRLTVL.

The chain couples TRBV5-4 to TRBJ1-3; a weak D match, TRBD1 (5 bases). Germline lookup yields CDR1 SGHNT and CDR2 YYREEE (reference sequence). Trimming shortened V by 4 bases and J by 0 bases, and 14 bases separated the two germline ends. CDR3 length: 16 amino acids. CDR3 nucleotide sequence: TGTGCCAGCAGCCTTCAGGGAATTCGCTCTGGAAACACCATATATTTT. Amino acid sequence: CASSLQGIRSGNTIYF.

The chain couples TRBV29-1 to TRBJ2-5; 7 bases agree with TRBD2. V gave up 4 bases and J gave up 1 base; unmatched junction bases: 6. Per germline, CDR1 SQVTM and CDR2 ANQGSEA. The CDR3 is made up of 14 amino acids. CDR3 sequence (DNA): TGCAGCGTTGCGCTTGGGGGGGGCCAAGAGACCCAGTACTTC. It specifies CSVALGGGQETQYF.

The chain is built from TRBV7-3 and TRBJ2-1, with 9 positions matching TRBD2. The CDR3 runs 15 residues. V shed 2 bases, J shed 4 bases, and the junction held 3 bases outside the gene matches. Germline CDR1 is SGHTA and CDR2 is FQGTGA. The CDR3 coding sequence is TGTGCCAGCAGCTTACTAGCGGGGAAGTACAATGAGCAGTTCTTC. This codes for CASSLLAGKYNEQFF.

The chain recombines TRBV14 with TRBJ1-1; 10 bases fit TRBD1. Germline V gene data show CDR1 as SGHDN and CDR2 as FVKESK. With V trimmed by 0 bases and J by 7 bases, 2 bases remained unmatched. The CDR3 has 14 amino acids. CDR3 residues: CASSQDWDRGEAFF. CDR3 bases: TGTGCCAGCAGCCAAGATTGGGACAGGGGTGAAGCTTTCTTT.

The rearrangement uses TRBV5-4 and TRBJ2-2; maybe TRBD2 (5 bases). The CDR3 is 14 amino acids. The germline V and J ends were trimmed by 2 bases and 6 bases, with 11 bases remaining between them. Germline CDR1 SGHNT, CDR2 YYREEE (reference sequence). The CDR3 nucleotides read TGTGCCAGCAGCTTAGGCGGGTCGGCCGGGGAGCTGTTTTTT. Protein product: CASSLGGSAGELFF.

This rearrangement joins TRBV11-3 to TRBJ1-2, with 8 nucleotides matching TRBD1. The CDR3 is made up of 13 amino acids. V was clipped by 2 bases and J by 7 bases; unmatched bases: 3. Germline lookup yields CDR1 SGHNT and CDR2 YENEEA. The CDR3 loop reads CASSLTGGRGYTF. DNA for the CDR3: TGTGCCAGCAGCTTAACAGGGGGACGTGGCTACACCTTC.

The gene calls are TRBV7-2 and TRBJ1-2; TRBD1 agrees at 8 bases. The CDR3 is 13 amino acids. The germline gives CDR1 SGHTA, CDR2 FQGNSA. The ends lost 7 bases at V and 4 bases at J; junction bases unmatched: 5. This CDR3 reads CASTKDRVYGYTF. The CDR3 DNA is TGTGCCAGCACCAAGGACAGGGTCTATGGCTACACCTTC.

This chain joins TRBV15 and TRBJ2-7; TRBD1 agrees at 10 bases. V was clipped by 0 bases and J by 0 bases; unmatched bases: 11. CDR3 size: 19 residues. Germline V gene lookup returns CDR1 LNHNV and CDR2 YYDKDF (reference sequence). Here the CDR3 reads CATSRDLGQGVRSSYEQYF. In nucleotides, the CDR3 is TGTGCCACCAGCAGAGATCTCGGACAGGGGGTCCGGAGCTCCTACGAGCAGTACTTC.

The genes are TRBV5-1 and TRBJ1-1; no clear D. The CDR3 runs 12 residues. Germline values: CDR1 SGHRS, CDR2 YFSETQ. V was pared by 3 bases and J by 10 bases, with 13 bases between. CDR3: CASSSVRRGAFF. The CDR3 DNA reads TGCGCCAGCAGCTCCGTTAGACGGGGAGCTTTCTTT. The full variable domain, its missing parts supplied by reference TRBV5-1 and TRBJ1-1, is KAGVTQTPRYLIKTRGQQVTLSCSPISGHRSVSWYQQTPGQGLQFLFEYFSETQRNKGNFPGRFSGRQFSNSRSEMNVSTLELGDSALYLCASSSVRRGAFFGQGTRLTVV.

Notes on this clone: One end of the junction does not line up with germline, which may come from a read error. The J gene is TRBJ1-2, the V gene TRBV30; 11 bases are a match to TRBD1. The CDR3 runs 15 residues. Germline CDR1 reads GTSNPN; CDR2 reads SVGIG (reference sequence). In DNA, the CDR3 is TGTGCCTTCTACCGGGACAGGGGGTTCGGCGGTGGCTACCCCTTC. Its translation: CAFYRDRGFGGGYPF.

J is TRBJ2-7 and V is TRBV30; D unresolved. The CDR3 is 12 amino acids. Germline lookup yields CDR1 GTSNPN and CDR2 SVGIG (reference sequence). Trimming left V 2 bases short and J 0 bases short, with 5 bases between. For the CDR3, the DNA is TGTGCCTGGAGTTCGAGCTCCTACGAGCAGTACTTC. Translating it yields CAWSSSSYEQYF.

V and J are TRBV7-3 and TRBJ2-3, with no clear D. Deletions cut 5 bases from V and 0 bases from J, with 9 bases between. The CDR3 has 14 amino acids. From germline, CDR1 is SGHTA and CDR2 FQGTGA. CDR3 coding DNA: TGTGCCAGCAGCCGCTCAACTAGCACAGATACGCAGTATTTT. Protein product: CASSRSTSTDTQYF.

The chain has TRBV6-5 and TRBJ1-2, with TRBD1 matching 9 bases. Trimming cost V 5 bases and J 4 bases; bases outside gene matches: 5. Germline lookup yields CDR1 MNHEY and CDR2 SVGAGI. The CDR3 spans 14 residues. CDR3 in DNA: TGTGCCAGCAGTCGGGACAGGGCGGTCTATGGCTACACCTTC. Translating gives CASSRDRAVYGYTF.

The V gene is TRBV4-3, the J gene TRBJ2-1; 11 bases map to TRBD2. This CDR3 is 15 amino acids long. Trimming cost V 4 bases and J 5 bases; bases outside gene matches: 4. The germline gives CDR1 LGHNA, CDR2 YSLEER. The CDR3 bases are TGCGCCAGCAGCCGCTTGGGACTAGCGGACAATGAGCAGTTCTTC. Encoded protein: CASSRLGLADNEQFF.